Following are 10 T cell receptor beta chains from one sample sequenced in a study of PD-L1 blockade in urothelial cancer (dated by TCRdb to about 2017). Receptors were amplified or captured by the immunoSEQ multiplex PCR assay. TCRdb re-hosts the immuneACCESS table, in-frame sequences only. Its copies lack some clones; in the studies checked, an unresolved V gene accounts for under half of them, and the cause for the rest is not known. Within this sample are roughly 50,000 clones, with 60% to 85% of them counted one time only. Less than 4.5% of the sample lies in the top ten. The source was PBMCs, collected around atezolizumab (anti-PD-L1) treatment. The receptors shown here come from an older man with urothelial cancer.

This sequence joins TRBV7-2 and TRBJ1-2; 7 bases line up with TRBD1. This CDR3 contains 14 residues. V was pared by 0 bases and J by 2 bases, with 0 bases of the junction left unmatched. Germline V gene data show CDR1 as SGHTA and CDR2 as FQGNSA. The DNA of the CDR3 is TGTGCCAGCAGCTTAGCACAGGGGAACTATGGCTACACCTTC. This encodes CASSLAQGNYGYTF.

A note on this clone: Germline is not matched at one junction end, which may reflect a read error. V usage is TRBV4-1 and J usage is TRBJ1-1; D is possibly TRBD1 (6 bases). Germline loops: CDR1 MGHRA, CDR2 YSYEKL. This CDR3 contains 14 residues. CDR3 in DNA: TGCGCCAGCAGCCAAGATCGTGTGGGGCAGGGGCTGCTCTTT. As protein: CASSQDRVGQGLLF.

By share of the sample, this clone is medium-sized. This specimen includes other DNA sequences encoding the same CDR3. The rearrangement links TRBV19 to TRBJ2-7; a weak D match, TRBD1 (6 bases). CDR1 is LNHDA and CDR2 is SQIVND in the germline V gene (reference sequence). This CDR3 comprises 13 residues. V lost 3 bases, J lost 5 bases, and 11 bases lay in between. The CDR3, as DNA: TGTGCCAGTAGTATTGCCTCAGGGGACGAGCAGTACTTC. Translated, it gives CASSIASGDEQYF.

The CDR3: CASSRIGTGGEGYGYTF. The DNA for the CDR3 is TGTGCCAGCAGCAGGATAGGGACAGGGGGCGAAGGCTATGGCTACACCTTC. The genes are TRBV2 and TRBJ1-2, with 12 bases identical to TRBD1. The junction had 12 bases not matched to a gene; V was cut back by 6 bases and J by 4 bases. Germline V CDR1 and CDR2: SNHLY, FYNNEI. The CDR3 is made up of 17 amino acids.

The chain recombines TRBV7-9 with TRBJ2-1, with 7 positions matching TRBD2. This CDR3 contains 15 residues. CDR1 and CDR2 (germline): SEHNR, FQNEAQ (reference sequence). V lost 8 bases and J lost 2; bases outside the gene matches: 9. The CDR3 region is CASDPGLRTYNEQFF. In DNA form, the CDR3 reads TGTGCCAGCGACCCGGGACTACGCACCTACAATGAGCAGTTCTTC. The full variable domain, completed using reference TRBV7-9 and TRBJ2-1, is DTGVSQNPRHKITKRGQNVTFRCDPISEHNRLYWYRQTLGQGPEFLTYFQNEAQLEKSRLLSDRFSAERPKGSFSTLEIQRTEQGDSAMYLCASDPGLRTYNEQFFGPGTRLTVL.

The table lists this clone with a few counts. J is TRBJ2-1 and V is TRBV2; 12 bases line up with TRBD2. The CDR3 is 15 residues long. J was trimmed by 2 bases and V by 6 bases; bases with no gene match: 2. Germline loops: CDR1 SNHLY, CDR2 FYNNEI. Written as DNA, the CDR3 is TGTGCCAGCAGGGGACTAGCGGGCCCCTACAATGAGCAGTTCTTC. Residues: CASRGLAGPYNEQFF. Full variable domain (missing parts from reference TRBV2 and TRBJ2-1): EPEVTQTPSHQVTQMGQEVILRCVPISNHLYFYWYRQILGQKVEFLVSFYNNEISEKSEIFDDQFSVERPDGSNFTLKIRSTKLEDSAMYFCASRGLAGPYNEQFFGPGTRLTVL.

J is TRBJ2-5 and V is TRBV19; 11 bases agree with TRBD1. Germline CDR1 and CDR2: LNHDA and SQIVND (reference sequence). This CDR3 region has 17 residues. Trimming took 6 bases from V and 4 from J; bases not matched to a gene: 13. CDR3 residues: CASRLVPGQGVGETQYF. CDR3 in DNA: TGTGCCAGTAGGTTGGTACCGGGACAGGGGGTAGGAGAGACCCAGTACTTC.

This clone was observed a few times. The CDR3 loop reads CASSRGGTGFYEQYF. CDR3 DNA: TGTGCCAGCAGCCGCGGCGGAACAGGGTTCTACGAGCAGTACTTC. J is TRBJ2-7 and V is TRBV7-2; a possible D gene is TRBD1 (6 bases). V lost 5 bases and J lost 3, with 17 bases in between. This CDR3 has 15 amino acids. Germline CDR1 SGHTA, CDR2 FQGNSA. The complete variable domain, with remaining parts taken from reference TRBV7-2 and TRBJ2-7, reads GAGVSQSPSNKVTEKGKDVELRCDPISGHTALYWYRQSLGQGLEFLIYFQGNSAPDKSGLPSDRFSAERTGGSVSTLTIQRTQQEDSAVYLCASSRGGTGFYEQYFGPGTRLTVT.

The V call is TRBV7-2, the J call TRBJ2-1, with TRBD1 as a possible D gene (6 bases). The CDR3 is made up of 15 amino acids. The germline V gene encodes CDR1 SGHTA and CDR2 FQGNSA. With 2 bases removed from V and 4 bases from J, the gap between germline ends came to 12 bases. This CDR3 is CASSLQRTVYNEQFF. For the CDR3, the DNA is TGTGCCAGCAGCTTACAGCGGACAGTTTACAATGAGCAGTTCTTC.

This clone appeared a few times. The chain joins TRBV19 to TRBJ1-2; tentative D call: TRBD1 (5 bases). V lost 7 bases and J 5 bases, leaving 20 bases between the germline ends. CDR1 is LNHDA, CDR2 SQIVND, per germline (reference sequence). The CDR3 contains 15 residues. CDR3 in DNA: TGTGCCAGTACCAGAAAGGGGTCGGTGAGATATGGCTACACCTTC. This sequence encodes CASTRKGSVRYGYTF.